Here is one T cell receptor (beta chain) with its context. Sequencing was performed with immunoSEQ multiplex PCR; in TCRdb, only in-frame clones are kept and a portion is missing. The sample consists of over 200,000 clones, roughly 87% of them appearing once. The data stem from a study of blood T cell repertoires in COVID-19. CDR1 and CDR2 (germline): SGHRS, YFSETQ. This CDR3 is 15 amino acids long. The V gene lost 2 bases and the J gene lost 4 bases, with 12 bases spanning the gap. The V gene is TRBV5-1, the J gene TRBJ2-2; maybe TRBD1 (6 bases). This sequence was found in a man aged 40-55 years with active or convalescent COVID-19. The source material was peripheral blood. In DNA, the CDR3 is TGCGCCAGCAGCTTAGCGCAGGGGAGCACCGGGGAGCTGTTTTTT. Translated, it gives CASSLAQGSTGELFF. Drawing the rest from reference TRBV5-1 and TRBJ2-2, the complete variable domain is KAGVTQTPRYLIKTRGQQVTLSCSPISGHRSVSWYQQTPGQGLQFLFEYFSETQRNKGNFPGRFSGRQFSNSRSEMNVSTLELGDSALYLCASSLAQGSTGELFFGEGSRLTVL.